This is a list of T cell receptor beta chains from one sample in a study of blood T cell repertoires in COVID-19. Profiled with immunoSEQ multiplex PCR; TCRdb holds only in-frame clones, not every one. The repertoire holds 200,000 to 250,000 clones, with 75% to 85% as singletons. The source material was peripheral blood. Source of these receptors: a human donor in a cohort sampled during active COVID-19. CDR3s leave out the opening cysteine and the closing phenylalanine or tryptophan.

J gene | V gene | CDR3 protein
TRBJ1-2 | TRBV5-1 | ASSLVTGPQYGYT
TRBJ2-7 | TRBV28 | ASSLTSGSFSYEQY
TRBJ2-1 | TRBV4-1 | ASSLRVRQGTYNEQF
TRBJ2-7 | TRBV20-1 | SAIEVSGSSYEQY
TRBJ2-2 | TRBV19 | ASREGGRTGELF
TRBJ1-1 | TRBV18 | ASSPGTGNMNTEAF
TRBJ2-2 | TRBV7-6 | ASSQGGELF
TRBJ1-4 | TRBV30 | ATTRDRVNEKLF
TRBJ2-1 | TRBV5-1 | ASSLAAGGNEQF
TRBJ2-3 | TRBV5-1 | ASSLGTSGDTQY
TRBJ2-7 | TRBV27 | ASSTGTGVSYEQY
TRBJ2-7 | TRBV6-5 | ASSRQGLDEQY
TRBJ2-7 | TRBV19 | ASSIGAGSYEQY
TRBJ2-7 | TRBV10-3 | AIRGSGVLSYEQY
TRBJ1-2 | TRBV28 | ASAGQNYGYT
TRBJ2-3 | TRBV13 | ASSNIRDRVIHTQY